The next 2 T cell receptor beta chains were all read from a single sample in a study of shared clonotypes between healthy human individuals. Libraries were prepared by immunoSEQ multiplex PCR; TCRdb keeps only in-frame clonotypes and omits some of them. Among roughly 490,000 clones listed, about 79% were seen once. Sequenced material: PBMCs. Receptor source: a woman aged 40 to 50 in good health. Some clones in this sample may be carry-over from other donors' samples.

The CDR3 DNA reads as TGTGCCAGCAGTTTGGTAGCGGGAGGTTTATCCAGATTTACGCAGTATTTT. Encoded protein: CASSLVAGGLSRFTQYF. The genes are TRBV27 and TRBJ2-3, with 10 bases identical to TRBD2. The germline V gene encodes CDR1 MNHEY and CDR2 SMNVEV (reference sequence). V lost 3 bases to trimming and J lost 8 bases; unmatched junction nucleotides: 14. The CDR3 is 17 residues long.

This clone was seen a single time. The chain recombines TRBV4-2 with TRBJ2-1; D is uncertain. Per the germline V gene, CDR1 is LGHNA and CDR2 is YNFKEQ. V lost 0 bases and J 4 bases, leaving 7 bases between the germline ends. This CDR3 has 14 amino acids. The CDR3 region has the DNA TGTGCCAGCAGCCAAGATCCCCGGTACAATGAGCAGTTCTTC. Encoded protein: CASSQDPRYNEQFF.